Below, 5 T cell receptor beta chains from the same sample are listed, as sequenced in a study of T cell responses to AZD1222 COVID-19 vaccine. Method: immunoSEQ multiplex PCR; TCRdb's copy keeps in-frame clones and lacks some. Of 130,000 to 150,000 clones in the sample, approximately 78% are singletons; the top ten hold 4.1%. Sample: peripheral blood, taken on day 0 of MenACWY control vaccination. Receptors originate from an adult in good health.

This chain joins TRBV30 and TRBJ2-2, with D tentatively TRBD1 (6 bases). The germline gives CDR1 GTSNPN, CDR2 SVGIG (reference sequence). Trimming stripped 4 bases from V and 4 bases from J, with 10 bases between. The CDR3 has 13 residues. The CDR3 nucleotides are TGTGCCTGGAAGCAGGGGATCACCGGGGAGCTGTTTTTT. Translation: CAWKQGITGELFF. The complete variable domain, with remaining parts taken from reference TRBV30 and TRBJ2-2, reads SQTIHQWPATLVQPVGSPLSLECTVEGTSNPNLYWYRQAAGRGLQLLFYSVGIGQISSEVPQNLSASRPQDRQFILSSKKLLLSDSGFYLCAWKQGITGELFFGEGSRLTVL.

This clone is a singleton in its sample. The chain is built from TRBV11-3 and TRBJ2-1; D might be TRBD1 or TRBD2, each matching 5 bases. There are 11 residues in the CDR3. Trimming took 6 bases from V and 7 from J, leaving 7 bases between them. From germline, CDR1 is SGHNT and CDR2 YENEEA. The DNA of the CDR3 is TGTGCCAGCAGAGGGGAGAATGAGCAGTTCTTC. Protein sequence: CASRGENEQFF.

The chain uses TRBV14 and TRBJ2-1, with no clear D. The germline CDR1 and CDR2 sequences are SGHDN and FVKESK. CDR3 length: 12 amino acids. The germline V and J ends were trimmed by 1 base and 10 bases, with 8 bases remaining between them. The CDR3 bases are TGTGCCAGCAGCCAAGGGTGGGGAGAGCAGTTCTTC. Translated: CASSQGWGEQFF.

The chain recombines TRBV28 with TRBJ1-1; D call uncertain. Per germline, CDR1 MDHEN and CDR2 SYDVKM. The CDR3 is made up of 11 amino acids. Trimming left V 6 bases short and J 7 bases short, with 9 bases between. This CDR3 reads CASRWTGEAFF. The CDR3 DNA sequence: TGTGCCAGCAGATGGACGGGTGAAGCTTTCTTT.

The chain employs TRBV7-9 and TRBJ1-3; tentative D call: TRBD1 (6 bases). The CDR3 sequence is 15 residues long. Trimming cost V 5 bases and J 0 bases, with 11 bases left between them. Germline loops: CDR1 SEHNR, CDR2 FQNEAQ (reference sequence). CDR3 in amino acids: CASSQTGTSGNTIYF. The DNA of the CDR3 is TGTGCCAGCAGCCAGACAGGCACCTCTGGAAACACCATATATTTT.